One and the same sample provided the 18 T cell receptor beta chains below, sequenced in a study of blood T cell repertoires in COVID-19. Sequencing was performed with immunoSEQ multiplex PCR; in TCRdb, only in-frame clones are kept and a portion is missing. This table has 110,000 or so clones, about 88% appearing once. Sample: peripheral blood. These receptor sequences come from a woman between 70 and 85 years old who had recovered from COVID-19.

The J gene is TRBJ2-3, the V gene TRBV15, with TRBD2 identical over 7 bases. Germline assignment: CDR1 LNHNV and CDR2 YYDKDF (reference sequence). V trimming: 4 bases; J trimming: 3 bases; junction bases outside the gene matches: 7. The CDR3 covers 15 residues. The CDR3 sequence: CATSMGLGGTDTQYF. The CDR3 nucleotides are TGTGCCACCAGCATGGGGCTGGGAGGGACAGATACGCAGTATTTT.

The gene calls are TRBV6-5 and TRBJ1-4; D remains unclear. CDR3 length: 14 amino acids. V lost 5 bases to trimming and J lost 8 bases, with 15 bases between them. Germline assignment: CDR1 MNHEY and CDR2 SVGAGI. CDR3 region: CASSRGGRGEKLFF. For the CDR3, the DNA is TGTGCCAGCAGTCGTGGCGGACGGGGAGAAAAACTGTTTTTT.

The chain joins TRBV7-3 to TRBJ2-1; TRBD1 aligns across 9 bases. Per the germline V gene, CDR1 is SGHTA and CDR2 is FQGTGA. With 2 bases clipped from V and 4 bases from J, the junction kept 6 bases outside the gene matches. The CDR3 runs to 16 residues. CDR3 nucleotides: TGTGCCAGCAGCTTAGGGGGGACAGGGACTTACAATGAGCAGTTCTTC. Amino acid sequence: CASSLGGTGTYNEQFF.

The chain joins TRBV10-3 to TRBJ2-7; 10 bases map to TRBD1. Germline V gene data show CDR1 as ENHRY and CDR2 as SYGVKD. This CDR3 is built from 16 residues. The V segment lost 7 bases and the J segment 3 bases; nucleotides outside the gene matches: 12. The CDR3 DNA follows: TGTGCCATCAAAAGCGCCGGGACAGGGGATAACTACGAGCAGTACTTC. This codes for CAIKSAGTGDNYEQYF.

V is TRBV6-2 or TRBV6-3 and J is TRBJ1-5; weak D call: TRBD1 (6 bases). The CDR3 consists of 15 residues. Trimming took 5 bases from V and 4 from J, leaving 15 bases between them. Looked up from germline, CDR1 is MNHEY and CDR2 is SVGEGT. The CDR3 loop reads CASSLPGTRNQPQHF. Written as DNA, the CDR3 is TGTGCCAGCAGTCTTCCCGGGACACGGAATCAGCCCCAGCATTTT.

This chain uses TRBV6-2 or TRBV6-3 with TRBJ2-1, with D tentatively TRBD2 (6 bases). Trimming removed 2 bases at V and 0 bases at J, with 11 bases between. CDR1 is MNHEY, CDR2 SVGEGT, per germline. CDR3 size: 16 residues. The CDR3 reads CASSYGGASSYNEQFF. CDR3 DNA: TGTGCCAGCAGTTACGGAGGGGCGAGCTCCTACAATGAGCAGTTCTTC.

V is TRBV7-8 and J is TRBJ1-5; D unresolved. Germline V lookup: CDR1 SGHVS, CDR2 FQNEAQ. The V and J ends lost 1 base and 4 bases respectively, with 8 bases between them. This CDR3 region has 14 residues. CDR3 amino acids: CASSLVEGNQPQHF. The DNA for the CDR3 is TGTGCCAGCAGCTTAGTGGAGGGAAATCAGCCCCAGCATTTT.

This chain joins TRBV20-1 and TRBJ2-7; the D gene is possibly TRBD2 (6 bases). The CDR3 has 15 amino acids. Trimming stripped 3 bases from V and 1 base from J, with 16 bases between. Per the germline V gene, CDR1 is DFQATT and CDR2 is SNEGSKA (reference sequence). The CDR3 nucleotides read TGCAGTGCTAGTGGGACTCGCACCCGGTCCTACGAGCAGTACTTC. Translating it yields CSASGTRTRSYEQYF.

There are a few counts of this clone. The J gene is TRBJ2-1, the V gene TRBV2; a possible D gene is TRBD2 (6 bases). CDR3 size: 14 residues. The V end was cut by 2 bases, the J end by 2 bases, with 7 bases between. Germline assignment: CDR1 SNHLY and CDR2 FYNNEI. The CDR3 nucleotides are TGTGCCAGCAGTGAACTAGCGCCCTACAATGAGCAGTTCTTC. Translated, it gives CASSELAPYNEQFF.

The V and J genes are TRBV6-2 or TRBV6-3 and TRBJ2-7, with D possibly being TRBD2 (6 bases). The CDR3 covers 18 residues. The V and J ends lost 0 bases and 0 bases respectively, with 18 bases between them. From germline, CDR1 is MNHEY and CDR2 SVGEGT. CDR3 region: CASSYSIGGGSPSYEQYF. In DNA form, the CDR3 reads TGTGCCAGCAGTTACTCGATCGGCGGAGGGTCCCCCTCCTACGAGCAGTACTTC.

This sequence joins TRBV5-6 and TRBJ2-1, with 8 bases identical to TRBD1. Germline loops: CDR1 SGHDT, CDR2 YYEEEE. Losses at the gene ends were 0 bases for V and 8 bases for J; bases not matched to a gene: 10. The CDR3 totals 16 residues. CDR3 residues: CASSLGDRGYFDEQFF. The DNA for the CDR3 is TGTGCCAGCAGCTTGGGCGACAGGGGATATTTCGATGAGCAGTTCTTC.

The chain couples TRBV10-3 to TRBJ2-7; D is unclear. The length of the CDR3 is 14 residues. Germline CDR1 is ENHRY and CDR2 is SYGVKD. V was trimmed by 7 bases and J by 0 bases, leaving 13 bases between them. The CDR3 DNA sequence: TGTGCCATCACCCCGACACTTACCTCCTACGAGCAGTACTTC. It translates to CAITPTLTSYEQYF.

The CDR3 bases are TGTGCCACCAGCAGGGGGGGGCTTACCAAAAACATTCAGTACTTC. Protein: CATSRGGLTKNIQYF. This chain uses TRBV15 with TRBJ2-4; tentatively, D is TRBD2 (7 bases). The germline CDR1 and CDR2 sequences are LNHNV and YYDKDF (reference sequence). This CDR3 region has 15 residues. V shed 3 bases and J shed 2 bases, with 11 bases lying between them.

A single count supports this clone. As DNA, the CDR3 is TGTGCCAGCAGTGAACAGACTTGGGGCACAGATACGCAGTATTTT. Translated, it gives CASSEQTWGTDTQYF. The gene calls are TRBV6-1 and TRBJ2-3; D is unresolved. This CDR3 spans 15 amino acids. V was pared by 2 bases and J by 1 base, with 10 bases between. CDR1 is MNHNS and CDR2 is SASEGT in the germline V gene.

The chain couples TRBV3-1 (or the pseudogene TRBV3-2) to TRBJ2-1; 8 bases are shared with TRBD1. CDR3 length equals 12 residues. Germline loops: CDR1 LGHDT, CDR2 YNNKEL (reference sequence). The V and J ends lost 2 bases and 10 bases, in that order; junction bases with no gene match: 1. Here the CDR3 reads CASSQRDREQFF. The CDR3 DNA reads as TGTGCCAGCAGCCAACGGGACAGGGAGCAGTTCTTC.

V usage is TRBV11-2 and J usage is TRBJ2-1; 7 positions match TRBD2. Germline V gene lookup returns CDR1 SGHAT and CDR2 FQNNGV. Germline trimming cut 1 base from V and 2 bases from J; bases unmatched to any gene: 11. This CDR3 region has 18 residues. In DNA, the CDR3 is TGTGCCAGCAGCTTAGTAACCCCAGCGGCGGGAGCCTACAATGAGCAGTTCTTC. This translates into CASSLVTPAAGAYNEQFF.

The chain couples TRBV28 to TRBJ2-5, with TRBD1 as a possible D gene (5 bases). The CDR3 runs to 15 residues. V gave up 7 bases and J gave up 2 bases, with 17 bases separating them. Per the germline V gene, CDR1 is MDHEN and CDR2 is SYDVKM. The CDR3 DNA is TGTGCCAGCACTAAACGGACACCATTTCAAGAGACCCAGTACTTC. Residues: CASTKRTPFQETQYF.

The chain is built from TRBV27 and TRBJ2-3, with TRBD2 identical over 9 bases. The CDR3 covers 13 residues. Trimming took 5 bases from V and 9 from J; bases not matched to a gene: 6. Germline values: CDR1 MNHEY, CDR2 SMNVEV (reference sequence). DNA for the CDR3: TGTGCCAGCAGTCTGCCAAGCGGGGGGACGCAGTATTTT. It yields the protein CASSLPSGGTQYF.